This T cell receptor beta chain stems from a study of cytomegalovirus exposure and HLA in healthy donors. Study findings and constraints: In a later analysis, TCR beta V- and J-gene trimming was associated with a missense DCLRE1C variant. DRB1 showed the most TCR associations and HLA-C the fewest in a later analysis, as rates varied by HLA locus.

Germline CDR1 is SGDLS and CDR2 is YYNGEE. The CDR3 spans 14 residues. Trimming stripped 0 bases from V and 1 base from J, with 7 bases between. Amplification used 60 Vbeta primers and 13 Jbeta primers. The assay was immunoSEQ multiplex PCR, and TCRdb's table has in-frame clones only and misses some. The sample lists around 97,000 clones; roughly two thirds were seen once. As to this clone: Its specificity is unknown.

The clonotype was recovered from a man aged 40-49 years in good health and CMV-seronegative. The source material was PBMCs. The V call is TRBV9, the J call TRBJ1-1; TRBD1 is a possible D gene (5 bases). CDR3 region: CASSVAGQNTEAFF. Written as DNA, the CDR3 is TGTGCCAGCAGCGTAGCAGGGCAGAACACTGAAGCTTTCTTT. Using reference TRBV9 and TRBJ1-1 for the parts outside the CDR3, the full variable domain is DSGVTQTPKHLITATGQRVTLRCSPRSGDLSVYWYQQSLDQGLQFLIQYYNGEERAKGNILERFSAQQFPDLHSELNLSSLELGDSALYFCASSVAGQNTEAFFGQGTRLTVV.